This TCR beta chain was sequenced for a study of cytomegalovirus exposure and HLA in healthy donors. General observations from the study: Presence/absence comparisons presumed near-even sequencing depth among donors. With later analysis, a missense DCLRE1C variant became linked to TCR beta V- and J-gene trimming.

Notes on this clone: Its antigen is still unknown.

PCR used 60 Vbeta primers and 13 Jbeta primers. The table came from immunoSEQ multiplex PCR; TCRdb's copy has only in-frame clones and leaves some out. The table has under 300,000 clones, nearly 95% seen once. The germline V gene encodes CDR1 SGHNT and CDR2 YYREEE (reference sequence). Trimming took 3 bases from V and 3 from J, leaving 7 bases between them. CDR3 length equals 13 residues. Sequenced sample: PBMCs. This chain connects TRBV5-4 to TRBJ2-1, with D perhaps TRBD1 (6 bases). The TCR originated in a girl aged 2-10 years in good health and CMV-seronegative. Here the CDR3 reads CASSSDSYNEQFF. The DNA for the CDR3 is TGTGCCAGCAGCTCGGACAGCTACAATGAGCAGTTCTTC.